The 15 T cell receptor beta chains presented below share a single source sample, sequenced in a study of shared clonotypes between healthy human individuals. The protocol was immunoSEQ multiplex PCR, while the TCRdb copy is restricted to in-frame clones and leaves out a portion. The sample consists of millions of clones, 80% to 95% of them appearing once. Sequenced input: naive CD4+ T cells from PBMCs. The subset is: CD45RA+ positively selected. These receptors all stem from a young man in good health. Some clones in this sample may be carry-over from other donors' samples.

The chain recombines TRBV7-2 with TRBJ2-4, with 9 bases aligning to TRBD2. The germline V gene encodes CDR1 SGHTA and CDR2 FQGNSA. This CDR3 spans 18 amino acids. Germline trimming cut 1 base from V and 6 bases from J; bases unmatched to any gene: 13. This CDR3 is CASSLVGNLVLAGNIQYF. CDR3 DNA: TGTGCCAGCAGCTTAGTTGGGAACCTCGTACTAGCGGGAAACATTCAGTACTTC.

The chain couples TRBV2 to TRBJ2-5; perhaps TRBD2 as D (6 bases). Germline V gene lookup returns CDR1 SNHLY and CDR2 FYNNEI. V lost 11 bases, J lost 2 bases, and 9 bases lay in between. CDR3 length: 11 amino acids. CDR3 amino acids: CAGDSQETQYF. CDR3 sequence (DNA): TGTGCCGGGGACTCGCAAGAGACCCAGTACTTC.

To note about this clone: The same CDR3 is also encoded by other DNA sequences in this sample. This chain links TRBV7-9 with TRBJ1-5; the D is unclear. Trimming removed 4 bases at V and 2 bases at J, with 9 bases between. The CDR3 is 14 residues long. Germline values: CDR1 SEHNR, CDR2 FQNEAQ (reference sequence). The CDR3 here is CASSWGTGNQPQHF. The CDR3 DNA reads TGTGCCAGCAGCTGGGGAACGGGCAATCAGCCCCAGCATTTT.

The rearrangement joins TRBV7-2 to TRBJ2-7, with a possible D match to TRBD2 (5 bases). Germline lookup yields CDR1 SGHTA and CDR2 FQGNSA. This CDR3 has 12 residues. V lost 4 bases and J lost 12, with 16 bases in between. CDR3 sequence reads: CASSSPPGRRYF. The DNA for the CDR3 is TGTGCCAGCAGCTCACCCCCGGGAAGACGGTACTTC.

The chain recombines TRBV5-4 with TRBJ2-7; tentatively, D is TRBD2 (5 bases). CDR1 is SGHNT and CDR2 is YYREEE in the germline V gene (reference sequence). The germline V and J ends were trimmed by 4 bases and 0 bases, with 8 bases remaining between them. The CDR3 is made up of 13 amino acids. CDR3 sequence: CASSLTNSYEQYF. The CDR3 DNA reads TGTGCCAGCAGCCTGACTAACTCCTACGAGCAGTACTTC.

CDR3 amino acids: CASSQFGGVGQPQHF. CDR3 in DNA: TGCGCCAGCAGCCAATTTGGGGGGGTAGGGCAGCCCCAGCATTTT. The chain links TRBV4-1 to TRBJ1-5, with D tentatively TRBD1 (5 bases). Germline V lookup: CDR1 MGHRA, CDR2 YSYEKL. The CDR3 consists of 15 residues. Trimming pared 2 bases from V and 7 bases from J, leaving 15 bases between.

V and J are TRBV10-3 and TRBJ1-1; D not certain. Trimming left V 5 bases short and J 12 bases short, with 22 bases between. CDR1 is ENHRY, CDR2 SYGVKD, per germline. This CDR3 has 14 residues. The CDR3 reads CAISSQEWKRNPFF. CDR3 nucleotides: TGTGCCATCAGTTCGCAAGAATGGAAGAGGAATCCTTTCTTT.

The chain has TRBV6-6 and TRBJ1-2; D unclear. CDR1 MNHNY and CDR2 SVGAGI come from the germline V gene (reference sequence). Trimming removed 2 bases at V and 7 bases at J, with 11 bases between. The CDR3 has 13 amino acids. This chain's CDR3 is CASSYVAASGYTF. In DNA, the CDR3 is TGTGCCAGCAGTTACGTGGCAGCAAGTGGCTACACCTTC.

The gene calls are TRBV10-3 and TRBJ2-2; D unresolved. Germline CDR1 and CDR2: ENHRY and SYGVKD. The CDR3 has 12 amino acids. The V end lost 0 bases, the J end lost 6 bases, and 2 bases lay between the germline ends. CDR3: CAISESAGELFF. The CDR3 nucleotides are TGTGCCATCAGTGAGTCCGCCGGGGAGCTGTTTTTT.

This clone was counted once. CDR3 loop: CSNARDMQYF. CDR3 nucleotides: TGCAGTAACGCCCGGGACATGCAGTATTTT. The chain joins TRBV20-1 to TRBJ2-3, with D possibly matching TRBD1 (6 bases). The CDR3 has 10 amino acids. V was trimmed by 8 bases and J by 11 bases, leaving 14 bases between them. Germline V CDR1 and CDR2: DFQATT, SNEGSKA (reference sequence).

The V gene is TRBV4-1, the J gene TRBJ1-3, with no clear D. Germline CDR1 reads MGHRA; CDR2 reads YSYEKL. This CDR3 is built from 14 residues. Trimming shortened V by 3 bases and J by 9 bases, and 15 bases separated the two germline ends. The CDR3 coding sequence is TGCGCCAGCAGCCAGGAACAAACGCGGGGCACCATATATTTT. This gives the protein CASSQEQTRGTIYF.

This clone was seen a single time. A junction end diverges from the germline sequence, so it may reflect a read error. J is TRBJ2-5 and V is TRBV7-9; 14 bases map to TRBD2. The germline gives CDR1 SEHNR, CDR2 FQNEAQ (reference sequence). The CDR3 is 14 residues long. The CDR3 reads CASSFTGTSGRLNF. CDR3 nucleotides: TGTGCCAGCAGCTTCACCGGGACTAGCGGGAGACTAAACTTC.

Concerning this clone itself: The junction departs from germline at one end; a sequencing error may be responsible. V and J are TRBV18 and TRBJ2-7; tentative D call: TRBD2 (5 bases). There are 13 residues in the CDR3. CDR1 and CDR2 (germline): KGHSH, LQKENI. The CDR3 spells CASSPLVQHEQYF. Written as DNA, the CDR3 is TGTGCCAGCTCTCCACTAGTTCAGCACGAGCAGTACTTC.

A single count supports this clone. The V call is TRBV19, the J call TRBJ1-4, with no clear D. V lost 6 bases to trimming and J lost 5 bases, with 7 bases between them. Germline loops: CDR1 LNHDA, CDR2 SQIVND (reference sequence). The CDR3 totals 12 residues. CDR3 coding DNA: TGTGCCAGTAGACGTCAAAATGAAAAACTGTTTTTT. Translating gives CASRRQNEKLFF.

The V gene is TRBV9, the J gene TRBJ1-3, with D possibly matching TRBD1 (5 bases). Trimming removed 4 bases from V and 3 bases from J, with 20 bases in between. The CDR3 loop spans 17 amino acids. The V gene's germline CDR1 is SGDLS and CDR2 YYNGEE. The CDR3, as DNA: TGTGCCAGCAGCTCCCCGGGACGACCAAGGGGTGGAAACACCATATATTTT. It yields the protein CASSSPGRPRGGNTIYF.